This T cell receptor (beta chain) was recorded in a study of graft-versus-host responses after intestinal transplantation (dated by TCRdb to the early 2020s). Regarding the complete study: Recipients received multivisceral, liver-intestinal, or isolated intestinal transplants. Anti-thymocyte globulin induction was given to all recipients, followed by maintenance tacrolimus and steroids for 3 to 4 years. After intestinal transplantation, graft-versus-host and host-versus-graft alloreactive T cell clones in the graft, circulation and bone marrow were tracked using bulk TCR-beta CDR3 sequencing. Alloreactive clones were identified by sequencing pre-transplant mixed lymphocyte reaction products and comparing them with unstimulated pre-transplant donor and recipient T cells. A cohort of about two dozen intestinal transplant recipients, including one retransplant, was enrolled, and a few patients lacking pretransplant specimens were excluded. A peak of at least 4% donor T cells among recipient peripheral blood mononuclear cells was the definition used for donor T cell macrochimerism. Rather than going through the commercial service, samples from three later patients were sequenced in-house on an Illumina MiSeq and processed with MiXCR. What the work shows at the level of the full study, not this receptor alone: Early after transplant, peak levels of circulating GvH clones were found to be associated with declines in HvG clones. The conclusions were limited by the relatively low number and heterogeneity of the intestinal transplant patients. In the allografts of patients with donor T cell macrochimerism, GvH to HvG T cell clonal ratios were high. GvH clones turned up in recipient bone marrow, with some appearing earlier in ileal mucosa or blood, a pattern consistent with an intestinal mucosal origin.

Blood samples were collected up to 4 times in the first month after transplant and then at least monthly when available. The CDR3 numbers 14 residues from cysteine through phenylalanine. Only the CDR3 part of the read is kept: 42 bases, read in frame from the first base. CDR1 and CDR2 are drawn from the germline V gene (reference sequence): MNHEY, SMNVEV. V lost 2 bases and J lost 2 bases; the stretch between them is 10 bases long. On this clone itself: Its binding antigen is unknown. No base quality information exists; no much larger clone differs at one position.

The method was the immunoSEQ multiplex PCR assay. For most patients, genomic DNA was subjected to high-throughput TCR-beta CDR3 sequencing by Adaptive Biotechnologies. On the authors' methods: TCR sequencing data were retrieved from Adaptive's ImmunoSEQ software for some 17 patients, whereas a few other patients were processed with MiXCR and VDJtools. Because the origin of CDR3 nucleotide sequences shared between donor and recipient could not be assigned, those sequences were removed. To be classed as alloreactive, a clone needed at least 2-fold expansion over unstimulated cells and a minimum CFSE-low frequency of 0.002% (template counts) or 0.001% (read counts). Clones were considered mappable if detected in sequenced pre-transplant spleen, lymph node, or MLR CFSE-low populations of the donor or recipient. The cumulative frequency of alloreactive clones was calculated as a percentage of all sequences, weighted by copy number. TCRdb obtained this table from immuneACCESS and retained in-frame rearrangements with V and J assigned. These tables miss some clones; where compared with another copy, unresolved V genes account for less than half of the shortfall, and the remainder is unexplained. That table is the source of V, J and clone size, and D and trimming were worked out from the DNA. This sample gives 19,000 or so clones in total; about nine tenths of them show up just once. Less than 10% of the sample goes to the ten largest clones.

The receptor was isolated from a human patient who received an intestinal transplant, so some T cells may come from the graft donor. This material consisted of PBMCs, taken approximately 240 days after intestinal transplant. The V and J segments used are TRBV27 and TRBJ2-7, with the D gene not clear enough to name. At the DNA level, the sequence is TGTGCCAGCAGTTTAGGGCGAACCGCCTACGAGCAGTACTTC. It translates as CASSLGRTAYEQYF.